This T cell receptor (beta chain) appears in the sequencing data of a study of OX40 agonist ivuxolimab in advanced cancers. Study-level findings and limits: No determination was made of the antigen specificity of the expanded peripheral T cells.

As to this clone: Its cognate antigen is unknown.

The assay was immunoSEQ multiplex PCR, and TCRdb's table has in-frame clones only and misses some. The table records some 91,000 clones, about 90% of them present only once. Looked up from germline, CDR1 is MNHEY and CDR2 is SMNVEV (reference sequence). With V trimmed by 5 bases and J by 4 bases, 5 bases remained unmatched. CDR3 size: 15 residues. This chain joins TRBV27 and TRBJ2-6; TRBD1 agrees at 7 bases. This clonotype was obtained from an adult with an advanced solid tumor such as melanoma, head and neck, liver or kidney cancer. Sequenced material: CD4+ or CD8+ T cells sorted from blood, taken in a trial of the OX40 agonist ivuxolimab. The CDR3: CASSLRGQGANVLTF. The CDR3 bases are TGTGCCAGCAGTCTAAGGGGGCAAGGGGCCAACGTCCTGACTTTC.